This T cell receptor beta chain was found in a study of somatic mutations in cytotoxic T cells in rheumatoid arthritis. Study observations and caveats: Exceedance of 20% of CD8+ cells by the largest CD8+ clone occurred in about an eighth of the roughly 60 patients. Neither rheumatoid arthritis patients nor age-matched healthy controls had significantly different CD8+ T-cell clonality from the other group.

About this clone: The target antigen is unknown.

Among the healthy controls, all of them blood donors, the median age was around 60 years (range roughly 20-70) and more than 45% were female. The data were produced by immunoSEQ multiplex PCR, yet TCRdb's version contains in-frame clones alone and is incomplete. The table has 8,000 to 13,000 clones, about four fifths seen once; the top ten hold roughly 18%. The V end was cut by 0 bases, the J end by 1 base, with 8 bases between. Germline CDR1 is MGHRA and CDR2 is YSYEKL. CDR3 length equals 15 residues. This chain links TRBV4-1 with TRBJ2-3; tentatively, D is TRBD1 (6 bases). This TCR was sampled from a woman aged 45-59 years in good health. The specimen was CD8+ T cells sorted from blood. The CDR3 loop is CASSQEGGGTDTQYF. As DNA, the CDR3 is TGCGCCAGCAGCCAAGAAGGGGGTGGCACAGATACGCAGTATTTT.